The next 16 T cell receptor beta chains were all read from a single sample in a study of control samples from healthy donors and cancer patients. Clones were read by immunoSEQ multiplex PCR, and TCRdb kept only the in-frame ones, dropping some. The table has under 80,000 clones, around 94% seen once. Sequenced: blood. These receptors all come from a woman in her 40s in good health.

The DNA for the CDR3 is TGTGCCAGCAGCCGCGAAGGGGCGGAGACCCAGTACTTC. This codes for CASSREGAETQYF. The V gene is TRBV6-6, the J gene TRBJ2-5; D may be TRBD1 (5 bases). Germline CDR1 and CDR2: MNHNY and SVGAGI (reference sequence). This CDR3 is built from 13 residues. V shed 6 bases and J shed 5 bases, with 13 bases lying between them.

The chain uses TRBV10-3 and TRBJ2-1, with 10 bases fitting TRBD2. V lost 7 bases and J lost 4; bases outside the gene matches: 4. This CDR3 is built from 14 residues. Germline values: CDR1 ENHRY, CDR2 SYGVKD. The CDR3, as DNA: TGTGCCATCAACGAGCGGGGGGGGTACAATGAGCAGTTCTTC. Residues: CAINERGGYNEQFF.

CDR3 amino acids: CASSLAPALITDTQYF. The DNA for the CDR3 is TGTGCCAGCAGCTTAGCTCCCGCGTTAATCACAGATACGCAGTATTTT. The V and J genes are TRBV7-6 and TRBJ2-3; D is unclear. Germline V gene data show CDR1 as SGHVS and CDR2 as FNYEAQ. CDR3 size: 16 residues. V was trimmed by 0 bases and J by 2 bases, leaving 12 bases between them.

The rearrangement links TRBV2 to TRBJ1-6; D unclear. The CDR3 is 13 amino acids. V shed 7 bases and J shed 9 bases, with 13 bases lying between them. CDR1 SNHLY and CDR2 FYNNEI come from the germline V gene. This CDR3 is CASIGDLSSPLHF. CDR3 bases: TGTGCCAGCATTGGGGATTTAAGTTCACCCCTCCACTTT.

This clone showed up just a few times. J is TRBJ2-1 and V is TRBV13; D uncertain. Germline V gene lookup returns CDR1 PRHDT and CDR2 FYEKMQ (reference sequence). This CDR3 is 11 amino acids long. The germline V and J ends were trimmed by 0 bases and 15 bases, with 9 bases remaining between them. The CDR3 DNA follows: TGTGCCAGCAGCTTAGGGGTCGGCGCGTTCTTC. It yields the protein CASSLGVGAFF.

V gene TRBV6-1 combines with J gene TRBJ1-3; D gene uncertain. This CDR3 has 14 residues. CDR1 MNHNS and CDR2 SASEGT come from the germline V gene. Trimming stripped 2 bases from V and 4 bases from J, with 9 bases between. CDR3 sequence: CASSESEAGNTIYF. CDR3 nucleotides: TGTGCCAGCAGTGAATCGGAAGCCGGAAACACCATATATTTT.

The V and J genes are TRBV29-1 and TRBJ1-5, with TRBD1 matching over 10 bases. The CDR3 has 14 amino acids. V shed 7 bases, J shed 3 bases, and the junction held 6 bases outside the gene matches. The V gene's germline CDR1 is SQVTM and CDR2 ANQGSEA. CDR3 amino acids: CSAMTGGSNQPQHF. DNA for the CDR3: TGCAGCGCTATGACAGGGGGCTCCAATCAGCCCCAGCATTTT. The entire variable domain, with the rest obtained from reference TRBV29-1 and TRBJ1-5, is as follows: SAVISQKPSRDICQRGTSLTIQCQVDSQVTMMFWYRQQPGQSLTLIATANQGSEATYESGFVIDKFPISRPNLTFSTLTVSNMSPEDSSIYLCSAMTGGSNQPQHFGDGTRLSIL.

V and J are TRBV2 and TRBJ2-1; 13 bases agree with TRBD2. From germline, CDR1 is SNHLY and CDR2 FYNNEI. This CDR3 is built from 19 residues. V lost 5 bases to trimming and J lost 4 bases; unmatched junction nucleotides: 14. The CDR3 protein is CASSPRGLAGFSGYNEQFF. In DNA, the CDR3 is TGTGCCAGCAGTCCGAGGGGACTAGCGGGATTTAGTGGATACAATGAGCAGTTCTTC.

This rearrangement joins TRBV9 to TRBJ2-1, with D perhaps matching TRBD2 (7 bases). The ends were cut back, 0 bases at V and 1 base at J, with 14 bases in the middle. Germline loops: CDR1 SGDLS, CDR2 YYNGEE. The CDR3 has 17 residues. The CDR3 sequence is CASSVGGGPRSYNEQFF. The CDR3 DNA follows: TGTGCCAGCAGCGTAGGGGGGGGCCCACGTTCCTACAATGAGCAGTTCTTC.

This clone was seen a single time. V is TRBV19 and J is TRBJ1-5, with D perhaps matching TRBD1 (6 bases). V lost 3 bases and J 5 bases, leaving 17 bases between the germline ends. The CDR3 spans 16 residues. Germline CDR1 LNHDA, CDR2 SQIVND (reference sequence). Written as DNA, the CDR3 is TGTGCCAGTAGTATTTCCGACAGGCGAAGCGATCAGCCCCAGCATTTT. It encodes CASSISDRRSDQPQHF.

J is TRBJ1-5 and V is TRBV10-1; 8 nucleotides line up with TRBD1. The CDR3 is made up of 13 amino acids. Germline V lookup: CDR1 WNHNN, CDR2 SYGVQD (reference sequence). The junction had 4 bases not matched to a gene; V was cut back by 6 bases and J by 6 bases. CDR3: CASRTGEGQPQHF. For the CDR3, the DNA is TGCGCCAGCAGGACAGGGGAAGGTCAGCCCCAGCATTTT.

The V and J genes are TRBV3-1 (or the pseudogene TRBV3-2) and TRBJ2-7; 8 nucleotides align to TRBD2. CDR1 and CDR2 (germline): LGHDT, YNNKEL (reference sequence). The CDR3 runs to 16 residues. J lost 3 bases, V lost 3 bases, and 10 bases had no gene match. The CDR3 sequence is CASSQIALSGSYEQYF. In DNA form, the CDR3 reads TGTGCCAGCAGCCAGATAGCTTTGAGCGGGAGCTACGAGCAGTACTTC.

The genes are TRBV4-2 and TRBJ2-5, with D possibly called TRBD1 or TRBD2 (7 bases each). V was clipped by 1 base and J by 5 bases, with 17 bases between them. The CDR3 is 16 amino acids. CDR1 and CDR2 (germline): LGHNA, YNFKEQ. The CDR3 sequence is CASSQGRGRGSETQYF. The CDR3 DNA reads as TGTGCCAGCAGCCAAGGAAGGGGGCGCGGGAGTGAGACCCAGTACTTC.

The chain couples TRBV5-8 to TRBJ1-2; no definite D call. V was pared by 1 base and J by 4 bases, with 8 bases between. CDR1 and CDR2 from the germline V gene are SGHTS and YDEGEE. CDR3 size: 13 residues. CDR3 in DNA: TGTGCCAGCAGCTTGTACACCATCTATGGCTACACCTTC. Protein product: CASSLYTIYGYTF.

This clone was detected only once. V usage is TRBV27 and J usage is TRBJ1-2; TRBD1 agrees at 7 bases. The CDR3 runs 14 residues. The V gene's germline CDR1 is MNHEY and CDR2 SMNVEV (reference sequence). The V and J ends lost 4 bases and 8 bases, in that order; junction bases with no gene match: 10. CDR3: CASSSNRGAGGYTF. The CDR3 bases are TGTGCCAGCAGTTCTAACAGGGGTGCTGGAGGCTACACCTTC.

The rearrangement joins TRBV6-5 to TRBJ1-5; TRBD1 matches at 7 bases. Trimming cost V 3 bases and J 6 bases; bases outside gene matches: 5. The germline V gene encodes CDR1 MNHEY and CDR2 SVGAGI. The CDR3 extends over 14 amino acids. In nucleotides, the CDR3 is TGTGCCAGCAGTTATCAGGGGGGCAGTCAGCCCCAGCATTTT. It specifies CASSYQGGSQPQHF.